This is a list of T cell receptor beta chains from one sample in a study of T cell changes during pregnancy in multiple sclerosis. Repertoires were generated with immunoSEQ multiplex PCR, while TCRdb's copy carries only in-frame clones and drops some. The table includes tens of thousands of clones, 85% to 95% detected once. Sequenced here: peripheral blood, sampled in the first trimester of pregnancy. The receptor source for this set is a female donor with multiple sclerosis, enrolled in a pregnancy study. Each CDR3 is given with its conserved first and last residue. A D gene is named only where the DNA matches it firmly. Only some rows state a clone size, as once, few, many or a class for expanded clones.

-	TRBJ1-1	TRBV19	TRBD1	12	TGTGCCAGTAGTCCGCACAGGGGGGTAGCTTTCTTT	CASSPHRGVAFF
-	TRBJ2-3	TRBV9	-	16	TGTGCCAGCAGCGTAGGTGGAGGGGCCCCCGGAGATACGCAGTATTTT	CASSVGGGAPGDTQYF
-	TRBJ2-7	TRBV5-1	-	14	TGCGCCAGCAGCTCCGTTGAGGGCCCCTACGAGCAGTACTTC	CASSSVEGPYEQYF
-	TRBJ2-7	TRBV7-9	TRBD1	14	TGTGCCAGCAGCTTAGACAGGGGGCTATACGAGCAGTACTTC	CASSLDRGLYEQYF
once	TRBJ1-1	TRBV10-3	-	11	TGTGCCATCAGACGGGGGACTGAAGCTTTCTTT	CAIRRGTEAFF
-	TRBJ2-2	TRBV19	TRBD2	17	TGTGCCAGTAGTAAGGGACTAGCGGGGGCGAACACCGGGGAGCTGTTTTTT	CASSKGLAGANTGELFF
-	TRBJ1-3	TRBV18	-	15	TGTGCCAGCTCACCCCAGGGGATTGATGGAAACACCATATATTTT	CASSPQGIDGNTIYF
once	TRBJ2-1	TRBV7-9	TRBD2	17	TGTGCCAGCAGCTCCAGCGCCGGGACTAGCGACTACAATGAGCAGTTCTTC	CASSSSAGTSDYNEQFF
-	TRBJ2-1	TRBV5-1	-	14	TGCGCCAGCAGCCTGGGGGTGGGAGGCAATGAGCAGTTCTTC	CASSLGVGGNEQFF
-	TRBJ1-3	TRBV6-1	-	13	TGTGCCAGCAGTGAAGGGCAGTCCAACACCATATATTTT	CASSEGQSNTIYF
-	TRBJ1-6	TRBV7-8	-	14	TGTGCCAGCAGCCCTACTCCCTATAATTCACCCCTCCACTTT	CASSPTPYNSPLHF
-	TRBJ1-1	TRBV19	TRBD1	16	TGTGCCAGTAGCCAACTCAGGGGACAGGGGACTTCTGAAGCTTTCTTT	CASSQLRGQGTSEAFF
-	TRBJ2-7	TRBV7-8	-	16	TGTGCCAGCAGCTTGATACTAGCCGGAGATAGGGCCGAGCAGTACTTC	CASSLILAGDRAEQYF
once	TRBJ2-7	TRBV7-9	-	16	TGTGCCAGCAGCTTAGTAGTAGGGGCAGCTGATTACGAGCAGTACTTC	CASSLVVGAADYEQYF
-	TRBJ2-1	TRBV28	TRBD1	16	TGTGCCAGCAGTCCTCTCCCAGGACAGGGTGTGGATGAGCAGTTCTTC	CASSPLPGQGVDEQFF
-	TRBJ1-6	TRBV7-2	TRBD1	15	TGTGCCAGCAGCGCTCTGACAGGGCGGGTTACACCCCTCCACTTT	CASSALTGRVTPLHF
-	TRBJ2-7	TRBV11-2	TRBD1	14	TGTGCCAGCAGCGTGGACAGGGTCTCCTACGAGCAGTACTTC	CASSVDRVSYEQYF
-	TRBJ2-2	TRBV25-1	TRBD1	16	TGTGCCAGCAGTGACACAGGGGGTATAGGCACCGGGGAGCTGTTTTTT	CASSDTGGIGTGELFF
once	TRBJ2-7	TRBV7-8	-	15	TGTGCCAGCAGCTTAATTGACAGCTCGAGTTACGAGCAGTACTTC	CASSLIDSSSYEQYF
-	TRBJ1-5	TRBV27	-	15	TGTGCCAGCAGGCGAGGATCAGGGAGCAATCAGCCCCAGCATTTT	CASRRGSGSNQPQHF
-	TRBJ2-3	TRBV12-5	-	13	TGTGCTAGTGGCCCCCCTTCCACAGATACGCAGTATTTT	CASGPPSTDTQYF
once	TRBJ1-1	TRBV19	-	13	TGTGCCAGTAGTATAATAATGAACACTGAAGCTTTCTTT	CASSIIMNTEAFF
-	TRBJ1-1	TRBV7-2	TRBD1	12	TGTGCCAGCAGCTCCAAGGGGACAGGGGCTTTCTTT	CASSSKGTGAFF
-	TRBJ1-2	TRBV6-6	-	15	TGTGCCGCAATTGGGTCGGCCGGGGGGCCGGGTGGCTACACCTTC	CAAIGSAGGPGGYTF
-	TRBJ2-7	TRBV27	-	13	TGTGCCAGCAGTTTACGGTTCTCCTACGAGCAGTACTTC	CASSLRFSYEQYF
-	TRBJ2-1	TRBV7-3	-	12	TGTGCCAGCAGCTTAGGAGACAATGAGCAGTTCTTC	CASSLGDNEQFF
-	TRBJ2-2	TRBV5-1	-	15	TGCGCCAGCAGCCCTGAGGGGGGGCCCACCGGGGAGCTGTTTTTT	CASSPEGGPTGELFF
-	TRBJ1-1	TRBV4-3	-	14	TGCGCCAGCAGCCAAGATACATCGAACACTGAAGCTTTCTTT	CASSQDTSNTEAFF